Listed here are 10 T cell receptor beta chains from one sample, sequenced in a study of blood T cell repertoires in COVID-19. Method: immunoSEQ multiplex PCR; TCRdb's copy keeps in-frame clones and lacks some. The sample contains about 140,000 clones, 70% to 90% of which appear only once. What was sequenced was peripheral blood. Receptors were obtained from a woman aged 60 to 75 with acute or convalescent COVID-19.

A single count supports this clone. The gene calls are TRBV19 and TRBJ2-5, with 8 nucleotides matching TRBD1. CDR3 length: 14 amino acids. The germline V gene encodes CDR1 LNHDA and CDR2 SQIVND (reference sequence). Trimming took 5 bases from V and 3 from J; bases not matched to a gene: 5. The CDR3 loop reads CASSSRTGKETQYF. The CDR3 DNA reads as TGTGCCAGTAGTTCAAGGACAGGGAAAGAGACCCAGTACTTC.

The rearrangement uses TRBV19 and TRBJ1-5, with 7 bases identical to TRBD1. The length of the CDR3 is 13 residues. The germline V gene has CDR1 LNHDA and CDR2 SQIVND (reference sequence). After removal of 5 bases from V and 6 bases from J, the junction contained 4 bases not matched to a gene. The CDR3 nucleotides are TGTGCCAGTAGTTCGACAGGGCTTCAGCCCCAGCATTTT. It is translated as CASSSTGLQPQHF.

This chain uses TRBV9 with TRBJ2-3; 8 bases align to TRBD1. Germline CDR1 SGDLS, CDR2 YYNGEE. After removal of 3 bases from V and 1 base from J, the junction contained 7 bases not matched to a gene. The CDR3 is 16 amino acids. The CDR3 is CASSGQLGQGTDTQYF. The CDR3 nucleotides are TGTGCCAGCAGCGGTCAGCTGGGACAGGGCACAGATACGCAGTATTTT.

This rearrangement joins TRBV10-2 to TRBJ2-2, with 11 positions matching TRBD2. Germline trimming cut 7 bases from V and 5 bases from J; bases unmatched to any gene: 9. The CDR3 consists of 16 residues. Germline-derived CDR1 and CDR2 are WSHSY and SAAADI. CDR3 loop: CASTLAGGWSTGELFF. Here the CDR3 DNA reads TGCGCCAGCACCCTAGCGGGGGGATGGTCTACCGGGGAGCTGTTTTTT.

The chain carries TRBV6-5 and TRBJ1-3; possibly TRBD1 for D (6 bases). V was cut by 2 bases and J by 4 bases, with 12 bases left in between. The V gene's germline CDR1 is MNHEY and CDR2 SVGAGI. The CDR3 extends over 15 amino acids. For the CDR3, the DNA is TGTGCCAGCAGTTACCGGGGGGCTGTCGGAAACACCATATATTTT. Translating it yields CASSYRGAVGNTIYF.

Comments on this clone: The same CDR3 is also encoded by other DNA sequences in this sample. The chain has TRBV30 and TRBJ1-5; D is uncertain. Germline CDR1 reads GTSNPN; CDR2 reads SVGIG (reference sequence). This CDR3 region has 13 residues. Trimming took off 0 bases at V and 7 bases at J, with 10 bases between the two ends. CDR3: CAWSVRGGQPQHF. CDR3 bases: TGTGCCTGGAGTGTACGGGGTGGACAGCCCCAGCATTTT.

The chain joins TRBV19 to TRBJ1-5; D remains unclear. Trimming removed 5 bases from V and 6 bases from J, with 11 bases in between. The CDR3 totals 13 residues. Germline loops: CDR1 LNHDA, CDR2 SQIVND (reference sequence). The CDR3 sequence is CASSDSGIQPQHF. CDR3 sequence (DNA): TGTGCCAGTAGTGATTCCGGGATTCAGCCCCAGCATTTT.

In this sample, this clone turned up a few times. The identical CDR3 is also encoded by other nucleotide sequences in the sample. This chain uses TRBV5-1 with TRBJ2-2, with 7 positions matching TRBD1. Germline V gene sequence: CDR1 SGHRS, CDR2 YFSETQ. The CDR3 is 14 residues long. Trimming removed 0 bases from V and 6 bases from J; junction bases left unmatched: 2. This CDR3 reads CASSLGQGAGELFF. The DNA for the CDR3 is TGCGCCAGCAGCTTGGGTCAGGGGGCCGGGGAGCTGTTTTTT.

The chain carries TRBV15 and TRBJ1-6; 9 bases line up with TRBD1. The trim removed 7 bases at V and 9 bases at J, leaving 7 bases unmatched. The CDR3 has 14 amino acids. Germline CDR1 LNHNV, CDR2 YYDKDF (reference sequence). The CDR3 region is CATTLQGAGSPLHF. The CDR3 DNA reads TGTGCCACCACCTTACAGGGGGCAGGTTCACCCCTCCACTTT.

The CDR3, as DNA: TGTGCCAGCAGGCGAGGGATTGGGTCACCCCTCCACTTT. It codes for CASRRGIGSPLHF. The chain joins TRBV6-5 to TRBJ1-6; D is ambiguous. The CDR3 spans 13 residues. The germline V gene has CDR1 MNHEY and CDR2 SVGAGI. Trimming cost V 6 bases and J 10 bases, with 13 bases left between them.